Below, 6 T cell receptor beta chains from the same sample are listed, as sequenced in a study of cytomegalovirus exposure and HLA in healthy donors. The PCR made use of 60 Vbeta and 13 Jbeta primers. Sequencing used immunoSEQ multiplex PCR; TCRdb keeps in-frame clones, though not all of them. In total, the table holds roughly 100,000 clones. The material sequenced was PBMCs. These receptors were collected from a man in his forties or fifties in good health and CMV-seropositive.

As concerns this clone: One end of the junction fails to match germline, which may point to a read error. This chain connects TRBV30 to TRBJ1-1; D remains ambiguous. The germline CDR1 and CDR2 sequences are GTSNPN and SVGIG (reference sequence). The CDR3 totals 12 residues. This CDR3 reads CAWSSSLGHASF. The DNA of the CDR3 is TGTGCCTGGAGTTCCAGTTTGGGCCATGCCTCGTTT.

The J gene is TRBJ2-1, the V gene TRBV11-2; 7 bases fit TRBD2. CDR1 is SGHAT and CDR2 is FQNNGV in the germline V gene. The CDR3 covers 14 residues. V gave up 5 bases and J gave up 4 bases; unmatched junction bases: 5. CDR3 DNA sequence: TGTGCCAGCAGCCGGGCTAGCGGATACAATGAGCAGTTCTTC. Translated: CASSRASGYNEQFF.

DNA of the CDR3: TGTGCCAGCAGCCTAGGTGGGACTAGGGAAAATGAGCAGTTCTTC. Its translation: CASSLGGTRENEQFF. The chain is built from TRBV7-9 and TRBJ2-1; TRBD2 matches at 8 bases. Per germline, CDR1 SEHNR and CDR2 FQNEAQ (reference sequence). The CDR3 consists of 15 residues. The junction had 10 bases not matched to a gene; V was cut back by 5 bases and J by 7 bases.

In regard to this clone: Sequence at one end of the junction differs from germline and may be a read error. The chain recombines TRBV10-1 with TRBJ2-7; 8 bases map to TRBD2. The CDR3 contains 17 residues. Germline assignment: CDR1 WNHNN and CDR2 SYGVQD (reference sequence). CDR3 loop: CARSESIRREELYEQYF. The CDR3 DNA follows: TGCGCCAGGAGTGAAAGTATCAGGCGGGAGGAACTCTACGAGCAGTACTTC.

The CDR3 nucleotides read TGTGCCAGCTCCCCGGGCGTTAGCCAGGGCCCCTACAATGAGCAGTTCTTC. This translates into CASSPGVSQGPYNEQFF. This chain connects TRBV18 to TRBJ2-1; tentatively, D is TRBD1 (5 bases). The length of the CDR3 is 17 residues. The germline gives CDR1 KGHSH, CDR2 LQKENI. Trimming took 6 bases from V and 2 from J, leaving 20 bases between them.

V is TRBV6-5 and J is TRBJ2-7, with 7 bases that match TRBD2. The CDR3 is 13 residues long. Per the germline V gene, CDR1 is MNHEY and CDR2 is SVGAGI. The J segment lost 2 bases and the V segment lost 6 bases, leaving 4 bases of the junction unmatched. CDR3 amino acids: CASRASGTYEQYF. In DNA, the CDR3 is TGTGCCAGCAGGGCTAGCGGCACCTACGAGCAGTACTTC.